These T cell receptor beta chains were read from a single sample in a study of OX40 agonist ivuxolimab in advanced cancers. Repertoires were generated with immunoSEQ multiplex PCR, while TCRdb's copy carries only in-frame clones and drops some. Among tens of thousands of clones, 75% to 85% were seen once, and the ten largest hold about 0.4%. Source: CD4+ or CD8+ T cells sorted from blood, taken in a trial of the OX40 agonist ivuxolimab. Source of these receptors: an adult with an advanced solid tumor such as melanoma, head and neck, liver or kidney cancer. Both conserved end residues are part of each CDR3.

TRBV28 13 CASTTGRHQPQHF
TRBV2 12 CASRQGARELFF
TRBV29-1 13 CSGSTGRGQPQHF
TRBV7-2 15 CASSFRRGGYNEQFF
TRBV10-3 14 CAIRTGGYTDTQYF
TRBV9 12 CASSVLIGELFF
TRBV5-1 16 CASSGLLAGAGETQYF
TRBV6-6 14 CASSYAGALETQYF
TRBV4-1 14 CASSPRGRGYGYTF
TRBV11-2 14 CASSLGLARSGYTF
TRBV7-3 16 CASSLVAGGVAGELFF
TRBV2 14 CASRRGGNTGELFF
TRBV6-6 14 CASSYRGSPYEQYF
TRBV15 15 CATSKTGPTRETQYF
TRBV7-9 14 CASSSGQKANEQFF
TRBV6-5 16 CASSYMRGRGEDTQYF
TRBV16 16 CASSPPGAADNSPLHF
TRBV28 17 CASSLTGRGQYTGELFF
TRBV2 13 CASRRGAQGGYTF
TRBV30 16 CAWSGGLREKDYGYTF
TRBV7-8 13 CASSLQGAGEAFF
TRBV7-3 16 CASSLTAGTGANVLTF
TRBV5-1 16 CASSLGSSVSNEKLFF
TRBV18 16 CASSPPTGLGTGELFF
TRBV5-1 14 CASSATAGASTQYF
TRBV2 14 CASRSDSRGGELFF
TRBV9 13 CASSVDAGNTIYF
TRBV5-4 15 CASSLVGAANYGYTF
TRBV10-3 14 CAISERSGNNEQFF
TRBV19 14 CASKAGPNTGELFF
TRBV18 17 CASSPKGDGNSGNTIYF
TRBV6-1 11 CASSGGETQYF
TRBV19 15 CASSADSRPRETQYF
TRBV7-9 14 CASSVAGSTGELFF
TRBV28 19 CASSTTLSRDRGSNYGYTF
TRBV5-1 13 CASSSDLGNTIYF
TRBV6-1 14 CASSERVSGNTIYF
TRBV19 14 CASTHPQGGYGYTF
TRBV28 13 CASSLNANYGYTF
TRBV6-6 14 CASSPVFGYTEAFF
TRBV29-1 14 CSASGEEAGNTIYF
TRBV11-2 14 CASSLVSGGTEAFF
TRBV11-1 13 CASSLTSYNEQFF
TRBV6-1 15 CASSEWGQGYQPQHF
TRBV28 19 CASSSLTTGLRSGANVLTF
TRBV7-8 12 CASNTGGGGYTF
TRBV4-2 15 CASSQGHYSNQPQHF
TRBV6-5 14 CASSAETQNTEAFF
TRBV9 13 CASSVRQGYEQYF
TRBV2 15 CASSEAGSQGYEQYF
TRBV4-1 15 CASSQDQASGNTIYF
TRBV7-2 14 CASSTGRVANVLTF
TRBV7-9 13 CASSGQGAGEQYF
TRBV7-2 16 CASSPGGGLITDTQYF